This T cell receptor beta chain was captured by sequencing in a study of neurological immune-mediated disorders. Overall study: For the roughly 34 multiple sclerosis patients, the disease was relapsing-remitting in about 31 and secondary progressive in 3.

This clonotype has at least ten counts. Synthesis of cDNA was carried out by template-switch 5'RACE. The reaction used 10-nucleotide random UMIs. Over 190 million TCR-beta sequences, together covering 15-18 subjects, were produced by every individual sequencing run that was carried out. In TCRdb, the 5' RACE reads were re-called with MiXCR into one record per CDR3 protein. The sample holds about 62,000 distinct CDR3 sequences, roughly 4.8% seen once. The unsorted libraries originated from 2 million PBMCs that had been stored at -80 C. Germline values: CDR1 SGHDT, CDR2 YYEEEE. The CDR3 runs 14 residues. J lost 2 bases, V lost 4 bases, and 4 bases had no gene match.

Sequencing was carried out using PBMCs. The rearrangement links TRBV5-6 to TRBJ2-3, with 7 bases matching TRBD1. This sequence originates from a woman in her forties or fifties with multiple sclerosis. In DNA, the CDR3 is TGTGCCAGCAGCACAGGGGACCACACAGATACGCAGTATTTT. Translating gives CASSTGDHTDTQYF.